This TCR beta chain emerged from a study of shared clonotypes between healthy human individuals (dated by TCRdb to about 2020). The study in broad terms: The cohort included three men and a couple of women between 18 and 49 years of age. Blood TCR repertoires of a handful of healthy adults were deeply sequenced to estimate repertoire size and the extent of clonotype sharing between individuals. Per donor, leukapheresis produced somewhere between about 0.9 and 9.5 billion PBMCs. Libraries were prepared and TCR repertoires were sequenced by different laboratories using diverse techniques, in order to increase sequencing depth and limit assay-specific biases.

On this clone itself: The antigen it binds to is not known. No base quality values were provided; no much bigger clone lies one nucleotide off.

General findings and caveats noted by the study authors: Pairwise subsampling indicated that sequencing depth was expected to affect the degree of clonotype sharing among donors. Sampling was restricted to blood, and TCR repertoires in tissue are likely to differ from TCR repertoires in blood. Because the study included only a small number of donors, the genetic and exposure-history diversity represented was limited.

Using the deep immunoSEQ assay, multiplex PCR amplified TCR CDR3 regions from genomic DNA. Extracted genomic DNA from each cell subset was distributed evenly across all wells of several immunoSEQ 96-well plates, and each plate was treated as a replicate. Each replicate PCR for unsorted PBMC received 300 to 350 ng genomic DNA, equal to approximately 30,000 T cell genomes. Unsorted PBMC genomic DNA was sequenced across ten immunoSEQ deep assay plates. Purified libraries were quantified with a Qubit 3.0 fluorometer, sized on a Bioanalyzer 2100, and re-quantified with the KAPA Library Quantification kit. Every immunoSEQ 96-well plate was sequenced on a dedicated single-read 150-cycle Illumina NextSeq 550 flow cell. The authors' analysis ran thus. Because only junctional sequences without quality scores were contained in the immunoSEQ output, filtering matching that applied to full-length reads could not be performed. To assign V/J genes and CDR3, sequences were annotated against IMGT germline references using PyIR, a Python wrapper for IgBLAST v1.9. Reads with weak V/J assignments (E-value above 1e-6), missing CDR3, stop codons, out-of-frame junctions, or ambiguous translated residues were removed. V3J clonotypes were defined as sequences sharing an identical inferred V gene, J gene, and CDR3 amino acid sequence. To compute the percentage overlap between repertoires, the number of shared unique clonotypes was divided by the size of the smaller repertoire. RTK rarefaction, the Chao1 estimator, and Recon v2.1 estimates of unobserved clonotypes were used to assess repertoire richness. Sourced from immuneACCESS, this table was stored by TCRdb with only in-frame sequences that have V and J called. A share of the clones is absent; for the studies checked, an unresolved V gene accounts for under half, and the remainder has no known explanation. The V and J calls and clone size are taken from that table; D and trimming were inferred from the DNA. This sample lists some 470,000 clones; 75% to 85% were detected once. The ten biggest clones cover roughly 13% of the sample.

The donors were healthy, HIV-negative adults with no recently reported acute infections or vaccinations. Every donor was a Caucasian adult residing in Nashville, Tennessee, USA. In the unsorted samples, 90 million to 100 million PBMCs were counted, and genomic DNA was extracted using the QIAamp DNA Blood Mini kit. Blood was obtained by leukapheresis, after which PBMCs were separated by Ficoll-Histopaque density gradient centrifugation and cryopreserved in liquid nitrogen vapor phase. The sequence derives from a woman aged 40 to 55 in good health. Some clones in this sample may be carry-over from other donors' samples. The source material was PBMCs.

The CDR3 loop reads CASGKRGGETQYF. The sequenced DNA is TGTGCCAGCGGAAAGAGGGGAGGAGAGACCCAGTACTTC. The rearrangement combines TRBV27 with TRBJ2-5; a weak D assignment points to TRBD2 (6 bases agree). The CDR3 runs 13 residues from the cysteine to the phenylalanine. Left in the record is the CDR3 DNA by itself, 39 bases read in frame from the first base. V loses 8 bases of germline sequence and J loses 4 bases, and the interval between the two ends is 14 bases. CDR1 and CDR2, per the germline V gene (reference sequence), are MNHEY and SMNVEV.